Following are 23 T cell receptor beta chains from one sample sequenced in a study of CD8 T cells in ankylosing spondylitis. TCRdb fed the 5' RACE reads into MiXCR, producing one record per CDR3 protein. The sample has approximately 35,000 distinct CDR3 sequences, approximately 15% seen once. The sample consisted of blood. All receptors derive from a male donor with ankylosing spondylitis or in good health (not recorded which).

The chain carries TRBV4-3 and TRBJ2-2; D unresolved. Germline V gene lookup returns CDR1 LGHNA and CDR2 YSLEER. This CDR3 contains 12 residues. V lost 2 bases to trimming and J lost 8 bases, with 6 bases between them. The DNA of the CDR3 is TGCGCCAGCAGCCAATTGCGGGGGGAGCTGTTTTTT. Amino acids: CASSQLRGELFF.

This clonotype was seen only a few times. The gene calls are TRBV4-3 and TRBJ2-5; 7 nucleotides align to TRBD2. Germline values: CDR1 LGHNA, CDR2 YSLEER. Germline trimming cut 5 bases from V and 5 bases from J; bases unmatched to any gene: 8. The CDR3 sequence is 14 residues long. As DNA, the CDR3 is TGCGCCAGCAGCGATCTAGCGGCGGGGGAGACCCAGTACTTC. Translation: CASSDLAAGETQYF.

This clonotype was recorded a few times. The chain carries TRBV28 and TRBJ1-3; no firm D call. The CDR3 covers 16 residues. V lost 6 bases, J lost 0 bases, and 15 bases lay in between. CDR1 is MDHEN, CDR2 SYDVKM, per germline. CDR3 amino acids: CASRTVLALSGNTIYF. Written as DNA, the CDR3 is TGTGCCAGCAGGACCGTCTTAGCCCTCTCTGGAAACACCATATATTTT.

The chain's CDR3 is CASSLTGRTGELFF. The CDR3 DNA follows: TGTGCCAGCAGTTTGACAGGGCGGACCGGGGAGCTGTTTTTT. V is TRBV25-1 and J is TRBJ2-2, with 7 bases that match TRBD1. Germline CDR1 reads MGHDK; CDR2 reads SYGVNS. The CDR3 extends over 14 amino acids. V shed 5 bases and J 5 bases; nucleotides not matched to a gene: 5.

This clonotype appeared a few times. The chain links TRBV9 to TRBJ2-1, with 11 bases fitting TRBD2. Trimming at V came to 4 bases and at J to 5 bases, leaving 5 bases not matched to a gene. The germline V gene encodes CDR1 SGDLS and CDR2 YYNGEE. The CDR3 spans 15 residues. Written as DNA, the CDR3 is TGTGCCAGCAGCAGAACTAGCGGGAGTAACAATGAGCAGTTCTTC. It translates to CASSRTSGSNNEQFF.

V usage is TRBV12-3 or TRBV12-4 and J usage is TRBJ2-2; 10 nucleotides match TRBD1. This CDR3 is built from 15 residues. The junction had 6 bases not matched to a gene; V was cut back by 5 bases and J by 6 bases. The CDR3 DNA is TGTGCCAGCAGTCCGCCTGACAGGGGGCCCGGGGAGCTGTTTTTT. It codes for CASSPPDRGPGELFF.

Only a few counts were recorded for this clonotype. The chain joins TRBV12-3 or TRBV12-4 to TRBJ2-1; no definite D call. V was clipped by 7 bases and J by 8 bases, with 9 bases between them. The CDR3 consists of 11 residues. CDR3 in amino acids: CASTIYDEQFF. The CDR3 nucleotides read TGTGCCAGCACAATATACGATGAGCAGTTCTTC.

The V and J genes are TRBV12-3 or TRBV12-4 and TRBJ2-7; the D is unclear. This CDR3 has 13 amino acids. The V end lost 2 bases, the J end lost 3 bases, and 8 bases lay between the germline ends. For the CDR3, the DNA is TGTGCCAGCAGTTTAAAGGCAGGCTACGAGCAGTACTTC. Its translation: CASSLKAGYEQYF.

The chain uses TRBV5-1 and TRBJ2-1; maybe TRBD1 (6 bases). In germline, CDR1 is SGHRS, CDR2 YFSETQ. CDR3 length: 13 amino acids. Between the trimmed V and J ends, which lost 4 bases and 7 bases, there was a span of 12 bases. The CDR3 reads CASSPDSGNEQFF. CDR3 coding DNA: TGCGCCAGCAGCCCGGACAGTGGGAATGAGCAGTTCTTC.

This clonotype was counted between two and nine times. This chain uses TRBV4-3 with TRBJ2-5, with D possibly TRBD1 on 5 matching bases. The V gene lost 1 base and the J gene lost 2 bases, with 5 bases spanning the gap. The CDR3 loop spans 13 amino acids. Germline CDR1 is LGHNA and CDR2 is YSLEER. The CDR3 sequence: CASSQGQQETQYF. In nucleotides, the CDR3 is TGCGCCAGCAGCCAAGGACAGCAAGAGACCCAGTACTTC.

In this sample, this clonotype turned up a few times. The chain carries TRBV6-2 or TRBV6-3 and TRBJ2-3; 11 bases are shared with TRBD2. V gave up 6 bases and J gave up 0 bases; unmatched junction bases: 2. This CDR3 has 15 amino acids. Per germline, CDR1 MNHEY and CDR2 SVGEGT. The CDR3: CASRASGRSTDTQYF. The CDR3 coding sequence is TGTGCCAGCAGGGCTAGCGGGAGGAGCACAGATACGCAGTATTTT.

This clonotype occurred a few times. This chain links TRBV29-1 with TRBJ2-1, with D unclear. Between the trimmed V and J ends, which lost 5 bases and 8 bases, there was a span of 16 bases. CDR3 length equals 13 residues. The germline CDR1 and CDR2 sequences are SQVTM and ANQGSEA. The CDR3 DNA reads as TGCAGCGTTAAGGGTCGGGCGATCCATGAGCAGTTCTTC. This encodes CSVKGRAIHEQFF.

This clonotype is categorized as large (0.1 to 1%). This sequence joins TRBV4-2 and TRBJ2-5, with 7 bases fitting TRBD1. Germline V lookup: CDR1 LGHNA, CDR2 YNFKEQ. There are 15 residues in the CDR3. The trim removed 4 bases at V and 4 bases at J, leaving 9 bases unmatched. This CDR3 is CASSRDSSPGETQYF. The CDR3 DNA sequence: TGTGCCAGCAGCCGGGACAGTTCCCCGGGAGAGACCCAGTACTTC.

V and J are TRBV20-1 and TRBJ2-2; D may be TRBD2 (6 bases). V was clipped by 0 bases and J by 4 bases, with 15 bases between them. Germline CDR1 DFQATT, CDR2 SNEGSKA (reference sequence). This CDR3 is 16 amino acids long. CDR3 residues: CSAREPGGALTGELFF. CDR3 DNA: TGCAGTGCTAGAGAACCCGGCGGGGCCCTCACCGGGGAGCTGTTTTTT.

V gene TRBV6-4 combines with J gene TRBJ1-5, with unresolved D. CDR1 and CDR2 from the germline V gene are MRHNA and SNTAGT. The CDR3 runs to 15 residues. V was cut by 0 bases and J by 6 bases, with 12 bases left in between. CDR3 sequence: CASSDSPGEGQPQHF. CDR3 DNA: TGTGCCAGCAGTGACTCTCCCGGGGAGGGTCAGCCCCAGCATTTT.

The V gene is TRBV7-2, the J gene TRBJ1-2; D is ambiguous. CDR3 length equals 14 residues. Deletions cut 5 bases from V and 3 bases from J, with 13 bases between. Germline lookup yields CDR1 SGHTA and CDR2 FQGNSA. CDR3 coding DNA: TGTGCCAGCAGCATCATCGTCACCGACTATGGCTACACCTTC. This sequence encodes CASSIIVTDYGYTF.

This chain connects TRBV30 to TRBJ1-5, with 7 bases aligning to TRBD1. In germline, CDR1 is GTSNPN, CDR2 SVGIG (reference sequence). The J segment lost 1 base and the V segment lost 3 bases, leaving 6 bases of the junction unmatched. CDR3 size: 15 residues. CDR3 sequence reads: CAWSPTGRSNQPQHF. The CDR3 bases are TGTGCCTGGAGCCCGACAGGGAGGAGCAATCAGCCCCAGCATTTT. The whole variable domain, remainder taken from reference TRBV30 and TRBJ1-5, is SQTIHQWPATLVQPVGSPLSLECTVEGTSNPNLYWYRQAAGRGLQLLFYSVGIGQISSEVPQNLSASRPQDRQFILSSKKLLLSDSGFYLCAWSPTGRSNQPQHFGDGTRLSIL.

V usage is TRBV29-1 and J usage is TRBJ2-2; a weak D match, TRBD1 (5 bases). Trimming left V 3 bases short and J 7 bases short, with 12 bases between. Germline V gene sequence: CDR1 SQVTM, CDR2 ANQGSEA. The CDR3 is 13 amino acids. This chain's CDR3 is CSVEAAGYGELFF. The CDR3 DNA reads TGCAGCGTTGAGGCGGCAGGGTACGGGGAGCTGTTTTTT.

V and J are TRBV10-3 and TRBJ1-5; a possible D gene is TRBD1 (6 bases). From germline, CDR1 is ENHRY and CDR2 SYGVKD. V was trimmed by 6 bases and J by 7 bases, leaving 13 bases between them. This CDR3 region has 13 residues. The CDR3 region is CAIRGAREQPQHF. CDR3 in DNA: TGTGCCATCAGGGGGGCTAGGGAACAGCCCCAGCATTTT.

This clonotype was found a few times. The chain employs TRBV20-1 and TRBJ1-1; D is uncertain. Germline CDR1 and CDR2: DFQATT and SNEGSKA (reference sequence). This CDR3 region has 12 residues. The V gene lost 4 bases and the J gene lost 1 base, with 7 bases spanning the gap. The CDR3 is CSATYRNTEAFF. CDR3 coding DNA: TGCAGTGCTACCTATAGGAACACTGAAGCTTTCTTT.

The gene calls are TRBV5-1 and TRBJ1-1; D gene uncertain. The CDR3 sequence is 13 residues long. Germline V lookup: CDR1 SGHRS, CDR2 YFSETQ. V gave up 0 bases and J gave up 5 bases, with 8 bases separating them. CDR3 residues: CASSLGAGTEAFF. The CDR3 DNA reads TGCGCCAGCAGCTTGGGAGCGGGAACTGAAGCTTTCTTT.

V gene TRBV19 combines with J gene TRBJ2-3; no clear D gene. Trimming removed 0 bases at V and 0 bases at J, with 7 bases between. The CDR3 has 15 amino acids. Germline CDR1 is LNHDA and CDR2 is SQIVND (reference sequence). The CDR3: CASSIEVFSTDTQYF. The CDR3 DNA is TGTGCCAGTAGTATAGAGGTCTTTAGCACAGATACGCAGTATTTT.

This clonotype was seen more than once but under ten times. The chain carries TRBV29-1 and TRBJ2-2; a possible D gene is TRBD1 (6 bases). Trimming pared 6 bases from V and 5 bases from J, leaving 13 bases between. The length of the CDR3 is 13 residues. Germline V gene sequence: CDR1 SQVTM, CDR2 ANQGSEA. The CDR3 protein is CSVRGARTGELFF. The CDR3 DNA sequence: TGCAGCGTCAGGGGCGCAAGAACCGGGGAGCTGTTTTTT.